What follows is one T cell receptor (beta chain) and its context. Its antigen is undetermined. The data were taken from a study of T cell responses to AZD1222 COVID-19 vaccine. Study conclusions and caveats: Baseline testing showed seropositivity in only five to seven AZD1222 recipients. Clonal diversity was possibly underestimated, and the donors were mostly white British, with more females. Only after the peak T cell response were repertoires sampled. Breadth and depth of Spike-specific TCRs rose after two AZD1222 doses.

Trimming stripped 0 bases from V and 4 bases from J, with 13 bases between. CDR3 length equals 15 residues. CDR1 and CDR2 (germline): SGHRS, YFSETQ. Here immunoSEQ multiplex PCR was the method, and the copy in TCRdb shows in-frame clones only, minus some. This table has about 72,000 clones, about 89% appearing once. This specimen consisted of peripheral blood, obtained 28 days after the second AZD1222 dose. This clonotype was sampled from an adult who received the AZD1222 COVID-19 vaccine. The chain joins TRBV5-1 to TRBJ1-1; D gene uncertain. Here the CDR3 DNA reads TGCGCCAGCAGCTTGGGAGGGAGGCAATTCACTGAAGCTTTCTTT. This gives the protein CASSLGGRQFTEAFF.